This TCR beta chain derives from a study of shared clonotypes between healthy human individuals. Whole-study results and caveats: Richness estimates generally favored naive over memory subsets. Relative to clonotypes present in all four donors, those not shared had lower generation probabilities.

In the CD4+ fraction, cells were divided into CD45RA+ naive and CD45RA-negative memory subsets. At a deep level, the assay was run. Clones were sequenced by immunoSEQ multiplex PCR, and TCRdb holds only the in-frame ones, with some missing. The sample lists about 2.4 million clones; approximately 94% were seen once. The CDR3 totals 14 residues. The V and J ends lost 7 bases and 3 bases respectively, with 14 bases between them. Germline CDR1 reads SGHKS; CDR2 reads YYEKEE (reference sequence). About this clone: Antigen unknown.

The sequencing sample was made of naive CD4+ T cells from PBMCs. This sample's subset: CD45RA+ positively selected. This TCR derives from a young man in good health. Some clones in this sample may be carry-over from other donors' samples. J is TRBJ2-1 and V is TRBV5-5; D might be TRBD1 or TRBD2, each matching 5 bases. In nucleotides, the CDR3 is TGTGCCAGCCGCCGGGGCCTTCTCTACAATGAGCAGTTCTTC. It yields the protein CASRRGLLYNEQFF.